These 13 T cell receptor beta chains originate from one sample sequenced in a study of cytomegalovirus exposure and HLA in healthy donors. Vbeta (60) and Jbeta (13) primers were used in the PCR. Sequenced by immunoSEQ multiplex PCR; TCRdb stores in-frame clones only, minus some. The sample lists approximately 100,000 clones, roughly 80% seen once, with roughly 8% in the top ten. The sequencing sample was made of PBMCs. All receptors derive from a woman aged 45-65 years in good health and CMV-seropositive.

The chain employs TRBV20-1 and TRBJ1-2; D uncertain. The CDR3 length is 11 residues. V lost 7 bases to trimming and J lost 6 bases, with 12 bases between them. Germline V lookup: CDR1 DFQATT, CDR2 SNEGSKA (reference sequence). The CDR3 sequence is CSVWSPDGYTF. CDR3 bases: TGCAGTGTTTGGTCTCCAGATGGCTACACCTTC.

V gene TRBV2 combines with J gene TRBJ1-5; 8 bases are a match to TRBD1. The CDR3 contains 15 residues. The germline V gene encodes CDR1 SNHLY and CDR2 FYNNEI. V lost 7 bases, J lost 7 bases, and 12 bases stayed unmatched. The CDR3: CASTYSGQDVQPQHF. CDR3 DNA: TGTGCCAGCACCTACTCGGGACAGGATGTGCAGCCCCAGCATTTT. The whole variable domain, filled in from reference TRBV2 and TRBJ1-5, reads EPEVTQTPSHQVTQMGQEVILRCVPISNHLYFYWYRQILGQKVEFLVSFYNNEISEKSEIFDDQFSVERPDGSNFTLKIRSTKLEDSAMYFCASTYSGQDVQPQHFGDGTRLSIL.

The CDR3 region is CASSVGGVSYEQYF. The CDR3 DNA sequence: TGTGCCAGCAGCGTAGGCGGGGTCTCCTACGAGCAGTACTTC. The chain recombines TRBV9 with TRBJ2-5; the D gene is possibly TRBD2 (6 bases). Gene TRBJ2-7 matches the end of the DNA better, so the J call may be wrong. CDR1 and CDR2 (germline): SGDLS, YYNGEE. There are 14 residues in the CDR3.

The gene calls are TRBV9 and TRBJ1-2; 10 bases agree with TRBD1. Trimming at V came to 0 bases and at J to 8 bases, leaving 7 bases not matched to a gene. CDR1 is SGDLS, CDR2 YYNGEE, per germline. This CDR3 is 15 amino acids long. As DNA, the CDR3 is TGTGCCAGCAGCGTAGGGACAGGGGGTTTTGGAGGCTACACCTTC. Encoded protein: CASSVGTGGFGGYTF.

The chain has TRBV23-1 and TRBJ2-7, with D possibly matching TRBD2 (6 bases). TRBV23-1 is placed among ORFs of uncertain function. CDR3 length: 15 residues. Trimming removed 0 bases at V and 5 bases at J, with 14 bases between. CDR3: CASSQSGGAWNEQYF. The CDR3 DNA sequence: TGCGCCAGCAGTCAATCGGGCGGGGCTTGGAACGAGCAGTACTTC.

In regard to this clone: Other nucleotide sequences from this sample produce the same CDR3. The DNA for the CDR3 is TGTGCCAGCAGACGCGGGAGATACGAGCAGTACTTC. Translation gives CASRRGRYEQYF. The chain employs TRBV5-6 and TRBJ2-7; 7 positions match TRBD2. The CDR3 runs to 12 residues. V was clipped by 5 bases and J by 4 bases; unmatched bases: 3. The V gene's germline CDR1 is SGHDT and CDR2 YYEEEE.

DNA of the CDR3: TGTGCCAGCAGCCCCCTCGAGGGAGTGACCGGGGAGCTGTTTTTT. It encodes CASSPLEGVTGELFF. The chain combines TRBV7-8 with TRBJ2-2, with D possibly being TRBD2 (5 bases). Germline CDR1 SGHVS, CDR2 FQNEAQ. The V end was cut by 5 bases, the J end by 5 bases, with 15 bases between. The CDR3 runs to 15 residues. Full variable domain (remainder filled in from reference TRBV7-8 and TRBJ2-2): GAGVSQSPRYKVAKRGQDVALRCDPISGHVSLFWYQQALGQGPEFLTYFQNEAQLDKSGLPSDRFFAERPEGSVSTLKIQRTQQEDSAVYLCASSPLEGVTGELFFGEGSRLTVL.

The CDR3 nucleotides read TGTGCCAGCAGCCAAGAACCCCCGGCAGGTGAAAAACTGTTTTTT. Encoded protein: CASSQEPPAGEKLFF. The gene calls are TRBV4-2 and TRBJ1-4; D gene uncertain. The CDR3 sequence is 15 residues long. Germline loops: CDR1 LGHNA, CDR2 YNFKEQ. V lost 0 bases and J 7 bases, leaving 12 bases between the germline ends.

The chain joins TRBV9 to TRBJ2-5; perhaps TRBD1 as D (6 bases). Germline CDR1 SGDLS, CDR2 YYNGEE. CDR3 length: 14 residues. V lost 4 bases, J lost 1 base, and 11 bases lay in between. Written as DNA, the CDR3 is TGTGCCAGCAGCCAGGGGACCGGCCAAGAGACCCAGTACTTC. It yields the protein CASSQGTGQETQYF.

The chain combines TRBV6-1 with TRBJ2-5; TRBD2 might be the D (6 bases). CDR1 MNHNS and CDR2 SASEGT come from the germline V gene. The CDR3 spans 14 residues. V lost 1 base and J lost 2, with 8 bases in between. The DNA for the CDR3 is TGTGCCAGCAGTGAAGGAAGCGGGCAAGAGACCCAGTACTTC. It encodes CASSEGSGQETQYF.

V gene TRBV15 combines with J gene TRBJ1-1; D is undetermined. The length of the CDR3 is 15 residues. Germline values: CDR1 LNHNV, CDR2 YYDKDF (reference sequence). The V gene lost 0 bases and the J gene lost 4 bases, with 12 bases spanning the gap. The CDR3 DNA sequence: TGTGCCACCAGCAGAGATCTCGAGGAGGCCACTGAAGCTTTCTTT. Protein sequence: CATSRDLEEATEAFF.

CDR3 bases: TGCGCCAGCAGCCAAGATGGGACTTCCTCCTACAATGAGCAGTTCTTC. Protein sequence: CASSQDGTSSYNEQFF. The rearrangement uses TRBV4-3 and TRBJ2-1; tentative D call: TRBD2 (6 bases). Germline-derived CDR1 and CDR2 are LGHNA and YSLEER. Trimming took 0 bases from V and 0 from J, leaving 9 bases between them. This CDR3 comprises 16 residues.

This rearrangement joins TRBV9 to TRBJ2-2; TRBD2 agrees at 9 bases. Germline trimming cut 2 bases from V and 10 bases from J; bases unmatched to any gene: 6. Per the germline V gene, CDR1 is SGDLS and CDR2 is YYNGEE. The CDR3 covers 14 residues. Here the CDR3 DNA reads TGTGCCAGCAGCGTTACTAGCGGGCCCCAGGAGCTGTTTTTT. Translation gives CASSVTSGPQELFF.